The TCR beta chain described here comes from a study of Ad26.COV2.S vaccination and SARS-CoV-2 variants (dated by TCRdb to 2020 to 2023). In terms of the full investigation: Donors in the vaccine arm were drawn from COV1001, a multicentre, randomized, double-blind, placebo-controlled phase I-IIa trial testing Ad26.COV2.S in healthy adults. Dosing of Ad26.COV2.S was intramuscular, at either 5x10^10 or 1x10^11 viral particles, delivered as one shot or as two shots spaced 56 days apart. TCRbeta repertoire sequencing served as the tool for gauging how specific and how broad the SARS-CoV-2-reactive T cell receptors were following Ad26.COV2.S vaccination. The TCR-sequenced set comprised around 32 samples: approximately 19 Ad26.COV2.S vaccine recipients, 5 placebo recipients and 8 SARS-CoV-2 convalescent individuals. Trial participants were randomized into five groups of five: low-dose or high-dose Ad26.COV2.S given once or twice, or placebo on both occasions. Throughout the experiments and outcome assessment, investigators stayed blinded to trial group allocation. The study at large found these results: Ad26.COV2.S recipients had higher spike-specific TCR breadth than placebo recipients (P = 0.0014). After vaccination, spike-specific CD8+ and CD4+ T cell responses were reported to show substantial breadth. The study was not powered to compare responses between vaccine doses or regimens. It was noted by the authors that total T cell responses may have been underestimated by the TCR breadth and depth analyses. Comparable non-spike TCR breadth was observed between vaccine and placebo recipients, consistent with only spike being contained in the vaccine.

To note about this clone: Its antigen is still unknown. One base away there is no much larger clone; base qualities are not given.

TCRbeta CDR3 regions were sequenced with the immunoSEQ Assay. After extraction, genomic DNA underwent amplification by bias-controlled multiplex PCR, followed by high-throughput sequencing. The study's processing was this. To quantify the absolute abundance of every unique TCRbeta CDR3 region, sequences were collapsed and filtered. T cell fraction was estimated by normalizing TCRbeta template counts to usable DNA, which was measured by amplifying reference genes present in all nucleated cells. Repertoire TCRs were annotated as SARS-CoV-2-specific by exact matching of V gene, CDR3 amino acid sequence and J gene to a known reactive TCR set. The reference SARS-CoV-2 TCR set came from MIRA and was filtered for enrichment in COVID-19-positive ImmuneCODE repertoires, removing public or cross-reactive TCRs. Using the MIRA antigens, annotated TCRs were further analysed by specific ORF or by position within an ORF. Depth was the summed frequency of annotated unique rearrangements, while breadth was defined as annotated unique rearrangements over total unique productive rearrangements. Two-sided Wilcoxon rank-sum tests were applied when comparing TCR breadth between groups. TCRdb retrieved this table from immuneACCESS and kept in-frame rearrangements only. Not all clones are present; in checked studies, unresolved V genes account for under half, and no reason is known for the remainder. V, J and clone size are those of that table, while D and trimming were read from the DNA. Across this sample there are 300,000 to 350,000 clones, with around 89% seen only once. About 6.4% of the sample goes to the ten largest clones.

Sample treatment or condition, as interpreted from the label and publication: some 20 received Ad26.COV2.S at low or high dose, single or two shots; about 5 received placebo; per-sample allocation not given. Repertoires of vaccine and placebo recipients were sequenced from samples taken on day 63 after the first injection. In Cohort 1b, 25 adults aged 18-55 years were enrolled at a single site in Boston, USA, between 29 July and 7 August 2020. As a vaccine, Ad26.COV2.S was a replication-incompetent adenovirus type 26 vector that expressed a prefusion-stabilized SARS-CoV-2 spike protein derived from the original Wuhan strain. The germline V gene supplies CDR1 MDHEN and CDR2 SYDVKM. The CDR3 holds 15 amino acids from the cysteine to the phenylalanine. Only CDR3 DNA remains: 45 bases, in frame from the first base. V is trimmed back by 4 bases and J by 0 bases, and the junction contains 3 bases that no gene match accounts for.

The specimen was peripheral blood, collected in a trial of Ad26.COV2.S vaccine versus placebo. This receptor was taken from a person aged 18-60 years who received the Ad26.COV2.S COVID-19 vaccine or a placebo. The V and J segments used are TRBV28 and TRBJ1-3; 7 bases in the junction line up with TRBD1. The DNA sequence is TGTGCCAGCAGTTACCAGGGGGGCTCTGGAAACACCATATATTTT. The encoded protein is CASSYQGGSGNTIYF.